This TCR beta chain was found in a study of regulatory T cells in long-lasting Graves disease. General study points: Small numbers of samples may have cut accuracy.

This clonotype was seen repeatedly, ten times or more. Antigen specificity is unknown. Time point defined: persistent/refractory GD, antithyroid drugs over 5 years with positive TRAb. PBMC RNA served as the TCR library source. Both iRepertoire HTBI primers and Arm-PCR of CDR3 regions were used to build the TCR beta libraries. TCRdb processed the multiplex PCR reads anew with MiXCR; each CDR3 protein has one entry. Among 350,000 to 450,000 distinct CDR3 sequences listed, around 23% were seen once. Trimming pared 3 bases from V and 4 bases from J, leaving 4 bases between. The length of the CDR3 is 13 residues.

This sequence was found in a female donor with Graves disease. The chain employs TRBV12-3 or TRBV12-4 and TRBJ1-6; no firm D call. Sequencing was performed on peripheral blood mononuclear cells (PBMCs), taken when the disease was refractory, from a patient treated with antithyroid drugs. CDR3 protein: CASSLQYNSPLHF. DNA for the CDR3: TGTGCCAGCAGTTTGCAGTATAATTCACCCCTCCACTTT.